The 9 T cell receptor beta chains below all came from one sample that was sequenced in a study of cytomegalovirus exposure and HLA in healthy donors. Use of 60 Vbeta and 13 Jbeta primers characterized the PCR. Data came from immunoSEQ multiplex PCR; TCRdb stores just in-frame clones and leaves some out. The sample includes roughly 150,000 clones, roughly 70% of them seen just once. The sample comprised PBMCs. Source of these receptors: a male donor in good health and CMV-seronegative.

The genes are TRBV5-6 and TRBJ2-4; 12 nucleotides align to TRBD1. This CDR3 is 17 amino acids long. From germline, CDR1 is SGHDT and CDR2 YYEEEE. The ends lost 2 bases at V and 1 base at J; junction bases unmatched: 4. As DNA, the CDR3 is TGTGCCAGCAGCTTACCGGGACAGGGGGCGGCCAAAAACATTCAGTACTTC. It is translated as CASSLPGQGAAKNIQYF.

This rearrangement joins TRBV10-3 to TRBJ1-1; tentative D call: TRBD1 (5 bases). Between the trimmed V and J ends, which lost 2 bases and 1 base, there was a span of 8 bases. This CDR3 spans 14 amino acids. The germline V gene has CDR1 ENHRY and CDR2 SYGVKD. This CDR3 reads CAISERGRNTEAFF. The DNA of the CDR3 is TGTGCCATCAGTGAGAGGGGCCGGAACACTGAAGCTTTCTTT.

V and J are TRBV2 and TRBJ1-2; D might be TRBD1 (5 bases). CDR3 length equals 18 residues. Looked up from germline, CDR1 is SNHLY and CDR2 is FYNNEI. Trimming took off 4 bases at V and 2 bases at J, with 23 bases between the two ends. In nucleotides, the CDR3 is TGTGCCAGCAGTGGCTGGGGGACTAATCAGCCGGGGAACTATGGCTACACCTTC. Protein sequence: CASSGWGTNQPGNYGYTF.

This sequence joins TRBV5-6 and TRBJ1-1; a possible D gene is TRBD1 (6 bases). CDR3 length: 17 amino acids. Germline CDR1 SGHDT, CDR2 YYEEEE. V lost 1 base and J lost 5, with 21 bases in between. The CDR3 protein is CASSLWVLQGRGTEAFF. The DNA for the CDR3 is TGTGCCAGCAGCTTGTGGGTTTTACAGGGTCGAGGGACTGAAGCTTTCTTT.

This chain links TRBV28 with TRBJ2-3; D may be TRBD1 (6 bases). Germline CDR1 MDHEN, CDR2 SYDVKM. Trimming pared 5 bases from V and 2 bases from J, leaving 11 bases between. The CDR3 covers 14 residues. CDR3 in amino acids: CASSGQPATDTQYF. The CDR3 nucleotides read TGTGCCAGCAGTGGACAGCCAGCCACAGATACGCAGTATTTT.

V is TRBV7-2 and J is TRBJ2-7, with 8 positions matching TRBD1. Unmatched junction bases numbered 4, after V lost 3 bases and J lost 0 bases. This CDR3 is 15 amino acids long. The germline V gene has CDR1 SGHTA and CDR2 FQGNSA. This CDR3 is CASSLGQASSYEQYF. In DNA, the CDR3 is TGTGCCAGCAGCTTGGGACAGGCGAGCTCCTACGAGCAGTACTTC.

Only a few counts were recorded for this clone. The V and J genes are TRBV19 and TRBJ1-2; D call uncertain. The CDR3 sequence is 14 residues long. Trimming shortened V by 7 bases and J by 2 bases, and 14 bases separated the two germline ends. CDR1 and CDR2 (germline): LNHDA, SQIVND (reference sequence). The CDR3 sequence is CASKMPGRNYGYTF. In DNA form, the CDR3 reads TGTGCCAGTAAAATGCCCGGCAGGAACTATGGCTACACCTTC.

On this clone: The sample holds other DNA sequences that translate to the same CDR3. The V and J genes are TRBV7-9 and TRBJ1-5; D is ambiguous. V gave up 1 base and J gave up 4 bases, with 8 bases separating them. The germline gives CDR1 SEHNR, CDR2 FQNEAQ (reference sequence). The CDR3 has 14 amino acids. The chain's CDR3 is CASSLGPGNQPQHF. The CDR3 bases are TGTGCCAGCAGCTTAGGTCCAGGTAATCAGCCCCAGCATTTT.

The V call is TRBV9, the J call TRBJ2-6, with D unresolved. V gave up 0 bases and J gave up 3 bases, with 7 bases separating them. Germline assignment: CDR1 SGDLS and CDR2 YYNGEE. CDR3 length: 15 amino acids. The CDR3 region is CASSVAKFGANVLTF. The CDR3 coding sequence is TGTGCCAGCAGCGTAGCTAAATTTGGGGCCAACGTCCTGACTTTC.